Here is one T cell receptor (beta chain) with its context. Its matching antigen is unknown. This sample is drawn from a study of metastatic and nonmetastatic thyroid tumors. Study at large: The comparison covered peripheral blood and tumor or nodule tissue in malignant and benign thyroid patients.

As processed by the authors: A papillary thyroid cancer distant-metastasis classifier was built from CDR3 differences across clinicopathological groups. TCRdb recomputed clones from the PCR reads via MiXCR. These V and J calls derive from TCRdb rather than the authors' analysis. The sample shows over 15,000 clones, approximately 24% of them seen only once. No treatment had been given to any patient before thyroid surgery. V lost 0 bases and J 0 bases, leaving 17 bases between the germline ends. This CDR3 has 18 residues. CDR1 and CDR2 from the germline V gene are DFQATT and SNEGSKA (reference sequence). Study-level points and caveats: According to reports, the diversity of TCR beta was significantly higher in malignant thyroid tumors than in benign nodules, and this held in both blood and tumor samples.

The rearrangement joins TRBV20-1 to TRBJ1-4; D is possibly TRBD1 (5 bases). Sequenced material: tumor tissue. The sequence came from a female donor with papillary thyroid cancer or a benign thyroid nodule (not recorded which). Some clones in this sample may be carry-over from other donors' samples. The CDR3 bases are TGCAGTGCTAGAGATCAATCGGGGACCTCTACAACTAATGAAAAACTGTTTTTT. Translated, it gives CSARDQSGTSTTNEKLFF.